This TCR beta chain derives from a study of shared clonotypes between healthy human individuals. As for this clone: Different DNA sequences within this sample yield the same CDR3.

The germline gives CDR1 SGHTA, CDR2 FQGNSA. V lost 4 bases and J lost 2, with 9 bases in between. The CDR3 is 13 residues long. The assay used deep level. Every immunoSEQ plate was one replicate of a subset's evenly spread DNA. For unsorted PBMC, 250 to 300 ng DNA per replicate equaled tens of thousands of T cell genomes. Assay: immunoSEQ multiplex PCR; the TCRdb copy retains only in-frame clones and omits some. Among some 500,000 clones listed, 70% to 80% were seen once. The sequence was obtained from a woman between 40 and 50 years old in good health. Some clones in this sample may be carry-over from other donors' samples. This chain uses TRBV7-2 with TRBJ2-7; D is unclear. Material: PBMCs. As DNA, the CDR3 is TGTGCCAGCAGCTCCCGAGGACCCTACGAGCAGTACTTC. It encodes CASSSRGPYEQYF. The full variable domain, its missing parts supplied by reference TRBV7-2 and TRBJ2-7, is GAGVSQSPSNKVTEKGKDVELRCDPISGHTALYWYRQSLGQGLEFLIYFQGNSAPDKSGLPSDRFSAERTGGSVSTLTIQRTQQEDSAVYLCASSSRGPYEQYFGPGTRLTVT.